The 24 T cell receptor beta chains presented below share a single source sample, sequenced in a study of radiotherapy plus CTLA-4 blockade in lung cancer. TCRdb keeps only in-frame clones here, not all; method: immunoSEQ multiplex PCR. The sample has around 100,000 clones, 81% seen once. Source: peripheral blood, taken from a patient treated with radiotherapy plus ipilimumab. The receptors were sampled from a human donor with non-small cell lung cancer that progressed on radiotherapy plus ipilimumab. Some clones in this sample may be carry-over from other donors' samples.

The gene calls are TRBV7-9 and TRBJ2-2; D gene ambiguous. V dropped 1 base and J dropped 1 base, with 10 bases sitting between them. The CDR3 spans 16 residues. In germline, CDR1 is SEHNR, CDR2 FQNEAQ (reference sequence). DNA of the CDR3: TGTGCCAGCAGCTTAGGGTGGGGAAGGAACACCGGGGAGCTGTTTTTT. This sequence encodes CASSLGWGRNTGELFF.

This chain joins TRBV4-2 and TRBJ1-5, with D perhaps matching TRBD1 (5 bases). Germline V gene sequence: CDR1 LGHNA, CDR2 YNFKEQ. CDR3 length: 18 residues. V was shortened by 4 bases and J by 3 bases, with 22 bases between the two germline ends. CDR3 nucleotide sequence: TGTGCCAGCAGCCCACGGTATGGGGCCGGTGGTGCCAATCAGCCCCAGCATTTT. It codes for CASSPRYGAGGANQPQHF.

CDR3 coding DNA: TGTGCCAGCAGCTTTTACCAGGGGCATGGCTACACCTTC. This codes for CASSFYQGHGYTF. This chain joins TRBV7-2 and TRBJ1-2; perhaps TRBD1 as D (6 bases). V gave up 3 bases and J gave up 6 bases, with 11 bases separating them. This CDR3 contains 13 residues. Germline lookup yields CDR1 SGHTA and CDR2 FQGNSA.

CDR3 sequence: CASSSLNYRWVAAGETQYF. The CDR3 DNA reads TGTGCCAGCAGCTCACTAAACTATCGCTGGGTAGCGGCGGGCGAGACCCAGTACTTC. The gene calls are TRBV5-8 and TRBJ2-5; D might be TRBD2 (6 bases). The germline gives CDR1 SGHTS, CDR2 YDEGEE. V was pared by 3 bases and J by 5 bases, with 29 bases between. The CDR3 spans 19 residues.

V usage is TRBV11-2 and J usage is TRBJ2-3, with 8 nucleotides matching TRBD2. Germline lookup yields CDR1 SGHAT and CDR2 FQNNGV. V was pared by 0 bases and J by 6 bases, with 8 bases of the junction left unmatched. CDR3 size: 16 residues. In nucleotides, the CDR3 is TGTGCCAGCAGCTTAGATTGGACGGGGGGGCTGGATACGCAGTATTTT. Protein: CASSLDWTGGLDTQYF.

The V gene is TRBV18, the J gene TRBJ1-2; D ambiguous. V shed 3 bases and J shed 5 bases, with 19 bases lying between them. The germline V gene encodes CDR1 KGHSH and CDR2 LQKENI. This CDR3 spans 16 amino acids. CDR3 in amino acids: CASSPPVGGLGYGYTF. DNA of the CDR3: TGTGCCAGCTCACCCCCGGTAGGAGGGCTTGGGTATGGCTACACCTTC.

The genes are TRBV27 and TRBJ1-6; weak D call: TRBD1 (5 bases). CDR3 length: 14 residues. V lost 6 bases to trimming and J lost 10 bases, with 16 bases between them. The germline CDR1 and CDR2 sequences are MNHEY and SMNVEV (reference sequence). The DNA for the CDR3 is TGTGCCAGCAGGCCCAACGACAGTTACTCACCCCTCCACTTT. Translating it yields CASRPNDSYSPLHF.

Of note for this clone: Other DNA sequences in this specimen translate into the identical CDR3. The V call is TRBV10-3, the J call TRBJ2-7, with 11 bases matching TRBD1. Looked up from germline, CDR1 is ENHRY and CDR2 is SYGVKD. The V and J ends lost 6 bases and 4 bases, in that order; junction bases with no gene match: 14. This CDR3 comprises 17 residues. The CDR3 DNA reads as TGTGCCATCAGCGATCCGTCGGGGACAGGGGGTAATTACGAGCAGTACTTC. Translated: CAISDPSGTGGNYEQYF.

Written as DNA, the CDR3 is TGCAGCGTTGAAGTAGCACAGGAAGCTTTCTTT. Amino acid sequence: CSVEVAQEAFF. V gene TRBV29-1 combines with J gene TRBJ1-1, with no clear D. Trimming took off 1 base at V and 8 bases at J, with 8 bases between the two ends. Germline loops: CDR1 SQVTM, CDR2 ANQGSEA. This CDR3 contains 11 residues.

This clone came up once. CDR3 in amino acids: CASSCTSGGHGDGELFF. The CDR3 DNA follows: TGTGCCAGCAGTTGTACTAGCGGGGGGCACGGGGACGGGGAGCTGTTTTTT. The genes are TRBV6-4 and TRBJ2-2; 12 bases map to TRBD2. The CDR3 extends over 17 amino acids. CDR1 MRHNA and CDR2 SNTAGT come from the germline V gene. V trimming: 5 bases; J trimming: 7 bases; junction bases outside the gene matches: 11.

The rearrangement links TRBV19 to TRBJ1-5; D uncertain. The CDR3 length is 12 residues. Germline loops: CDR1 LNHDA, CDR2 SQIVND (reference sequence). V was cut by 3 bases and J by 7 bases, with 7 bases left in between. CDR3 protein: CASSIEWQPQHF. The CDR3 nucleotides read TGTGCCAGTAGTATTGAATGGCAGCCCCAGCATTTT.

The V call is TRBV5-1, the J call TRBJ2-7, with D hard to call. Per the germline V gene, CDR1 is SGHRS and CDR2 is YFSETQ. V lost 0 bases, J lost 0 bases, and 13 bases lay in between. CDR3 size: 16 residues. CDR3 nucleotide sequence: TGCGCCAGCAGCTTGGGCCTGGCCGGCGGCTCCTACGAGCAGTACTTC. Its translation is CASSLGLAGGSYEQYF.

This rearrangement joins TRBV9 to TRBJ2-5; D possibly uses TRBD1 or TRBD2 (5 bases each). The DNA end favors TRBJ2-7, so the J call may be wrong. CDR3 size: 16 residues. Germline CDR1 reads SGDLS; CDR2 reads YYNGEE. The CDR3 sequence is CASSVGPGRKSYEQYF. In DNA, the CDR3 is TGTGCCAGCAGCGTAGGGCCGGGACGGAAATCCTACGAGCAGTACTTC.

In nucleotides, the CDR3 is TGTGCCAGCAGCTCCCGGGAAACTGTGGGGGGCTACACCTTC. This translates into CASSSRETVGGYTF. This sequence joins TRBV11-2 and TRBJ1-2; D not certain. The germline gives CDR1 SGHAT, CDR2 FQNNGV. V gave up 4 bases and J gave up 8 bases, with 17 bases separating them. The length of the CDR3 is 14 residues.

The chain employs TRBV2 and TRBJ2-3; 7 bases agree with TRBD2. This CDR3 contains 15 residues. Unmatched junction bases numbered 7, after V lost 1 base and J lost 6 bases. The germline CDR1 and CDR2 sequences are SNHLY and FYNNEI. The CDR3 region has the DNA TGTGCCAGCAGTGAAGTGGCGGGGGAGACGGATACGCAGTATTTT. Protein: CASSEVAGETDTQYF.

The chain carries TRBV10-3 and TRBJ2-2; the D is unclear. The CDR3 runs 12 residues. Germline CDR1 ENHRY, CDR2 SYGVKD. V was cut by 4 bases and J by 5 bases, with 5 bases left in between. The CDR3 region is CAISVGTGELFF. CDR3 bases: TGTGCCATCAGTGTGGGGACCGGGGAGCTGTTTTTT.

Concerning this clone itself: The junction departs from germline at one end; a sequencing error may be responsible. The rearrangement links TRBV5-1 to TRBJ1-1; 7 nucleotides align to TRBD1. CDR1 and CDR2 (germline): SGHRS, YFSETQ. The CDR3 runs 16 residues. CDR3 DNA: TGCGCCGGCAGCTTTTTAGGACAGGCTCTGAACACTGAAGCTTTCTTT. This translates into CAGSFLGQALNTEAFF.

The chain employs TRBV7-8 and TRBJ2-7, with TRBD1 matching over 11 bases. Germline V gene lookup returns CDR1 SGHVS and CDR2 FQNEAQ. The junction had 7 bases not matched to a gene; V was cut back by 5 bases and J by 4 bases. The CDR3 runs 15 residues. CDR3 sequence (DNA): TGTGCCAGCAGCACGACCGGGACAGGGGGTTACGAGCAGTACTTC. It yields the protein CASSTTGTGGYEQYF.

This clone has a handful of counts. Mismatch with germline at one junction end may stem from a read error. The chain employs TRBV7-7 and TRBJ2-5; 7 positions agree with TRBD2. This CDR3 region has 15 residues. Germline CDR1 is SSHAT and CDR2 is FNYEAQ (reference sequence). The CDR3 here is CASSGVAGPQETQYF. Written as DNA, the CDR3 is TGTGCTAGCAGCGGGGTGGCAGGTCCACAAGAGACCCAGTACTTC. Combining the CDR3 with reference TRBV7-7 and TRBJ2-5 gives the whole variable domain GAGVSQSPRYKVTKRGQDVTLRCDPISSHATLYWYQQALGQGPEFLTYFNYEAQPDKSGLPSDRFSAERPEGSISTLTIQRTEQRDSAMYRCASSGVAGPQETQYFGPGTRLLVL.

This clone is a singleton in its sample. The gene calls are TRBV7-6 and TRBJ1-3; 10 positions agree with TRBD1. Germline values: CDR1 SGHVS, CDR2 FNYEAQ. The CDR3 extends over 16 amino acids. The J segment lost 2 bases and the V segment lost 3 bases, leaving 4 bases of the junction unmatched. In nucleotides, the CDR3 is TGTGCCAGCAGCTTCAGACAGGGGGCCGCTGGAAACACCATATATTTT. Translating gives CASSFRQGAAGNTIYF.

The genes are TRBV4-3 and TRBJ1-1, with D hard to call. From germline, CDR1 is LGHNA and CDR2 YSLEER. V gave up 1 base and J gave up 10 bases, with 7 bases separating them. The CDR3 length is 11 residues. The CDR3 DNA is TGCGCCAGCAGCCAAGGCTCGTCAGCTTTCTTT. Translation: CASSQGSSAFF.

The chain is built from TRBV27 and TRBJ1-6; no firm D call. The length of the CDR3 is 16 residues. The V gene lost 5 bases and the J gene lost 2 bases, with 13 bases spanning the gap. Germline V gene sequence: CDR1 MNHEY, CDR2 SMNVEV (reference sequence). CDR3 sequence reads: CASSPEEGPYNSPLHF. The CDR3 DNA follows: TGTGCCAGCAGTCCGGAGGAAGGACCCTATAATTCACCCCTCCACTTT.

A single count supports this clone. The V gene is TRBV5-4, the J gene TRBJ2-2, with TRBD2 identical over 7 bases. The length of the CDR3 is 16 residues. Germline V gene data show CDR1 as SGHNT and CDR2 as YYREEE (reference sequence). The V segment lost 3 bases and the J segment 7 bases; nucleotides outside the gene matches: 12. The chain's CDR3 is CASSSRKEGRDGELFF. DNA of the CDR3: TGTGCCAGCAGCTCCCGTAAGGAGGGGAGGGACGGGGAGCTGTTTTTT. Looking up the rest from reference TRBV5-4 and TRBJ2-2 gives the full variable domain: ETGVTQSPTHLIKTRGQQVTLRCSSQSGHNTVSWYQQALGQGPQFIFQYYREEENGRGNFPPRFSGLQFPNYSSELNVNALELDDSALYLCASSSRKEGRDGELFFGEGSRLTVL.

This sequence joins TRBV9 and TRBJ2-1; D remains ambiguous. The germline CDR1 and CDR2 sequences are SGDLS and YYNGEE. V was trimmed by 4 bases and J by 4 bases, leaving 15 bases between them. This CDR3 is built from 15 residues. The CDR3 bases are TGTGCCAGCAGCCCGGTGGTGGGTGGATACAATGAGCAGTTCTTC. It translates to CASSPVVGGYNEQFF. The full variable domain, completed using reference TRBV9 and TRBJ2-1, is DSGVTQTPKHLITATGQRVTLRCSPRSGDLSVYWYQQSLDQGLQFLIQYYNGEERAKGNILERFSAQQFPDLHSELNLSSLELGDSALYFCASSPVVGGYNEQFFGPGTRLTVL.